This T cell receptor beta chain was captured by sequencing in a study of control samples from healthy donors and cancer patients. Here immunoSEQ multiplex PCR was the method, and the copy in TCRdb shows in-frame clones only, minus some. The repertoire holds 65,000 to 90,000 clones, with about 87% as singletons. This clone was picked up one time. V lost 2 bases to trimming and J lost 1 base, with 8 bases between them. The CDR3 contains 13 residues. Germline V lookup: CDR1 GTSNPN, CDR2 SVGIG (reference sequence). The sequence was obtained from a middle-aged man in good health. Sequencing was performed on blood. The chain has TRBV30 and TRBJ1-1; the D is unclear. Written as DNA, the CDR3 is TGTGCCTGGAGTAAGCAGGAGAACACTGAAGCTTTCTTT. This translates into CAWSKQENTEAFF.